The 9 T cell receptor beta chains below were found in one sample sequenced in a study of CD8+ T cells in alopecia areata. Reverse transcribed after extraction, RNA yielded cDNA as the sequencing template. The data were produced by immunoSEQ multiplex PCR, yet TCRdb's version contains in-frame clones alone and is incomplete. The sample contains a few hundred thousand clones, around two fifths of which appear only once. Indicated treatment: oral pan-JAK inhibitor, 5-10 mg twice daily. Sequencing was performed on CD4+ T cells sorted from blood, taken at approximately week 30, from a patient treated with tofacitinib. These receptors were collected from a human donor with alopecia areata.

The chain recombines TRBV19 with TRBJ2-1; D call uncertain. This CDR3 is 12 amino acids long. Germline CDR1 reads LNHDA; CDR2 reads SQIVND (reference sequence). Trimming removed 4 bases at V and 5 bases at J, with 6 bases between. CDR3 loop: CASSTENNEQFF. The CDR3 DNA sequence: TGTGCCAGTAGTACCGAGAACAATGAGCAGTTCTTC.

This clone occurred a few times. CDR3 residues: CASMMRVVSSPLHF. CDR3 nucleotide sequence: TGTGCCAGCATGATGAGGGTCGTATCTTCACCCCTCCACTTT. The chain is built from TRBV27 and TRBJ1-6, with no clear D. In germline, CDR1 is MNHEY, CDR2 SMNVEV (reference sequence). V lost 7 bases, J lost 9 bases, and 16 bases lay in between. The CDR3 totals 14 residues.

This clone was counted between two and nine times. This rearrangement joins TRBV25-1 to TRBJ1-5; unclear D gene. Germline values: CDR1 MGHDK, CDR2 SYGVNS. Trimming stripped 1 base from V and 10 bases from J, with 11 bases between. CDR3 length: 13 residues. Here the CDR3 reads CASSELQWGPQHF. The CDR3 nucleotides read TGTGCCAGCAGTGAATTGCAGTGGGGACCCCAGCATTTT.

This clone has only one observation. This rearrangement joins TRBV30 to TRBJ1-2; 8 nucleotides line up with TRBD1. The CDR3 is 14 residues long. V trimming: 1 base; J trimming: 7 bases; junction bases outside the gene matches: 8. Germline values: CDR1 GTSNPN, CDR2 SVGIG (reference sequence). The CDR3 sequence is CAWSGDQGALGYTF. DNA for the CDR3: TGTGCCTGGAGTGGGGATCAGGGGGCGCTTGGCTACACCTTC.

Many counts were recorded for this clone. The chain carries TRBV7-9 and TRBJ2-5; 7 bases are shared with TRBD1. The CDR3 loop spans 14 amino acids. V dropped 5 bases and J dropped 0; count of bases not matched to a gene: 3. Germline V lookup: CDR1 SEHNR, CDR2 FQNEAQ (reference sequence). The CDR3 here is CASSQGQYQETQYF. Here the CDR3 DNA reads TGTGCCAGCAGCCAGGGACAGTACCAAGAGACCCAGTACTTC. The entire variable domain, with the rest obtained from reference TRBV7-9 and TRBJ2-5, is as follows: DTGVSQNPRHKITKRGQNVTFRCDPISEHNRLYWYRQTLGQGPEFLTYFQNEAQLEKSRLLSDRFSAERPKGSFSTLEIQRTEQGDSAMYLCASSQGQYQETQYFGPGTRLLVL.

This clone occurred a few times. The gene calls are TRBV5-1 and TRBJ2-1; D tentatively reads TRBD1 or TRBD2 (5 bases each). Germline V gene lookup returns CDR1 SGHRS and CDR2 YFSETQ. V shed 4 bases and J shed 9 bases, with 17 bases lying between them. This CDR3 has 14 residues. In DNA, the CDR3 is TGCGCCAGCAGCGTAGGGACCCCACAACCTGAGCAGTTCTTC. Translating gives CASSVGTPQPEQFF.

This clone has more than one count but fewer than ten. This chain uses TRBV7-9 with TRBJ2-3; no clear D gene. V was trimmed by 5 bases and J by 9 bases, leaving 12 bases between them. Germline CDR1 reads SEHNR; CDR2 reads FQNEAQ (reference sequence). The CDR3 is made up of 12 amino acids. The DNA of the CDR3 is TGTGCCAGCAGCCGACCTGGAGAGACGCAGTATTTT. Its protein is CASSRPGETQYF.

The chain carries TRBV30 and TRBJ1-2, with 8 nucleotides matching TRBD1. Germline CDR1 and CDR2: GTSNPN and SVGIG (reference sequence). The length of the CDR3 is 13 residues. V was clipped by 0 bases and J by 4 bases; unmatched bases: 1. In DNA, the CDR3 is TGTGCCTGGAGTGTCGGGACAGGCTATGGCTACACCTTC. Translation: CAWSVGTGYGYTF.

The chain joins TRBV30 to TRBJ2-7; TRBD2 aligns across 11 bases. The CDR3 extends over 15 amino acids. V shed 3 bases, J shed 0 bases, and the junction held 4 bases outside the gene matches. In germline, CDR1 is GTSNPN, CDR2 SVGIG (reference sequence). CDR3 bases: TGTGCCTGGAGAACCGGGACTAGCGGCTCCTACGAGCAGTACTTC. Translating gives CAWRTGTSGSYEQYF.